Listed below are T cell receptor beta chains from one sample, sequenced in a study of blood T cells in healthy people across ages. One entry per CDR3 protein results from TCRdb running MiXCR on the 5' RACE reads. The sample records about 970,000 distinct CDR3 sequences, around 54% being singletons. The specimen sequenced was blood. These receptors were taken from a woman between 55 and 75 years old in good health. The CDR3 runs from the conserved cysteine through the conserved F or W. The D gene is left open where the match is weak. For some rows the clone size is stated as once, few or many, or as a class when expanded; others skip it.

TRBV20-1	TRBJ1-5	.	.	TGCAGTGCTAGAGATCAAGTCAATCAGCCCCAGCATTTT	CSARDQVNQPQHF
TRBV4-2	TRBJ2-7	.	.	TGTGCCAGCAGCCAGGCCTCCGGGACGGACTACGAGCAGTACTTC	CASSQASGTDYEQYF
TRBV12-5	TRBJ2-2	.	.	TGTGCTAGTGGGAGGGGATTTCAAACCGGGGAGCTGTTTTTT	CASGRGFQTGELFF
TRBV25-1	TRBJ2-1	.	once	TGTGCCAGCAGTGAATATGGGGTGCGTTTGAATGAGCAGTTCTTC	CASSEYGVRLNEQFF
TRBV7-2	TRBJ2-3	TRBD2	many	TGTGCCAGCAGATTACGGGACTACGATACGCAGTATTTT	CASRLRDYDTQYF
TRBV7-2	TRBJ2-1	.	once	TGTGCCAGCAGCTCGATAACTGCTGAGCAGTTCTTC	CASSSITAEQFF
TRBV30	TRBJ1-4	.	.	TGTGCCTGGAGTGCCACACGTGGGACGGGAAATGAAAAACTGTTTTTT	CAWSATRGTGNEKLFF
TRBV6-6	TRBJ1-2	.	.	TGTGCCAGCAAAGGAGAGCCTTATAACTATGGCTACACCTTC	CASKGEPYNYGYTF
TRBV28	TRBJ2-5	.	.	TGTGCCAGCAGTCGACCAGCCGGGGGGCAGGAGACCCAGTACTTC	CASSRPAGGQETQYF
TRBV29-1	TRBJ2-3	TRBD2	.	TGCAGCGTCCGGGGGGTTATTAGCACAGATACGCAGTATTTT	CSVRGVISTDTQYF
TRBV7-9	TRBJ2-7	TRBD1	few	TGTGCCAGCAGCCAAACTCCGGGACAGGGGAATTACGAGCAGTACTTC	CASSQTPGQGNYEQYF
TRBV20-1	TRBJ2-5	.	.	TGCAGTGCTAGTGGCCTCTCGCCCCAAGAGACCCAGTACTTC	CSASGLSPQETQYF
TRBV6-1	TRBJ2-5	.	.	TGTGCCAGCAGTGCCACCGGGACACGAGAGACCCAGTACTTC	CASSATGTRETQYF
TRBV3-1	TRBJ1-2	.	.	TGTGCCAGCAGCCGGTGGAGGGACGACTATGGCTACACCTTC	CASSRWRDDYGYTF
TRBV29-1	TRBJ2-1	TRBD2	.	TGCAGGGTGAAAAGCGGGGTGAGTGAGCAGTTCTTC	CRVKSGVSEQFF
TRBV7-9	TRBJ2-6	TRBD2	.	TGTGCCAGCAGCTCCATAGCGGGAGCTGGGGCCAACGTCCTGACTTTC	CASSSIAGAGANVLTF
TRBV20-1	TRBJ2-7	TRBD2	.	TGCAGTGCTAGAGATTCCCGGGAGGCATCCTACGAGCAGTACTTC	CSARDSREASYEQYF
TRBV20-1	TRBJ2-3	TRBD1	.	TGCAGTGCCCTCGCAGGGACAGGACGGACAGATACGCAGTATTTT	CSALAGTGRTDTQYF
TRBV4-2	TRBJ2-2	.	few	TGTGCCAGCAGCCAAGATCCAAGGCCTAGCAGGGTACCCGGGGAGCTGTTTTTT	CASSQDPRPSRVPGELFF
TRBV4-2	TRBJ2-7	TRBD2	few	TGTGCCAGCAGCCCCTCAGATGCGGGAGTCGTGTACGAGCAGTACTTC	CASSPSDAGVVYEQYF
TRBV6-5	TRBJ2-3	TRBD2	.	TGTGCCAGCAGCTCGAGCGGGAGTGGAATGGGAGATACGCAGTATTTT	CASSSSGSGMGDTQYF
TRBV7-8	TRBJ1-2	.	.	TGTGCCAGCCAGAGACACAGCTCATATGGCTACACCTTC	CASQRHSSYGYTF
TRBV11-2	TRBJ2-7	.	.	TGTGCCAGCAGCTTCCTGTCCACGGACCTCCCCTCCTACGAGCAGTACTTC	CASSFLSTDLPSYEQYF
TRBV6-2/TRBV6-3	TRBJ2-4	.	.	TGTGCCAGCAGTCTAGCTGAAAACATTCAGTACTTC	CASSLAENIQYF
TRBV6-2/TRBV6-3	TRBJ2-3	TRBD1	.	TGTGCCAGCAGTTCCGACAGGGGTGGTCGGACAGATACGCAGTATTTT	CASSSDRGGRTDTQYF
TRBV28	TRBJ2-7	TRBD2	.	TGTGCCACCGTAGCGGGACGATTCTCCTACGAGCAGTACTTC	CATVAGRFSYEQYF
TRBV5-1	TRBJ2-1	.	.	TGCGCCAGCAGCTTGGGGGGAGGCCAAGAGACCCAGTTCTTC	CASSLGGGQETQFF
TRBV5-1	TRBJ2-7	.	few	TGCGCCAGCAGCTTTACAGGGAACGAGCAGTACTTC	CASSFTGNEQYF
TRBV7-2	TRBJ2-6	.	.	TGTGCCAGCAGCTTACGGCGCGGAGTCAGCTACTCTGGGGCCAACGTCCTGACTTTC	CASSLRRGVSYSGANVLTF
TRBV4-3	TRBJ2-3	.	.	TGCGCCAGCAGCCAAGGCGCCTTTTTGGATACGCAGTATTTT	CASSQGAFLDTQYF
TRBV11-2	TRBJ2-7	.	.	TGTGCCAGCAGCTTAGACGCGTCCCAGATCTCCTACGAGCAGTACTTC	CASSLDASQISYEQYF
TRBV7-9	TRBJ2-3	.	.	TGTGCCAGCAGCTTAGCTAGTTCCCCCAGGGATACGCAGTATTTT	CASSLASSPRDTQYF
TRBV6-1	TRBJ1-5	TRBD1	few	TGTGCCAGCAGTGAAACAGGGGTGGGTCAGCCCCAGCATTTT	CASSETGVGQPQHF
TRBV29-1	TRBJ2-7	.	.	TGCAGCGGTGAGGCCCCCTACGAGCAGTACTTC	CSGEAPYEQYF
TRBV20-1	TRBJ2-2	.	.	TGCAGTGCTAGACGAGAGGGACGTGACACCGGGGAGCTGTTTTTT	CSARREGRDTGELFF
TRBV2	TRBJ2-5	TRBD2	.	TGTGCCAGCAGTGAAGCGGGAGGCGGGAGTAGCGCGGGGATTCAGACCCAGTACTTC	CASSEAGGGSSAGIQTQYF
TRBV11-2	TRBJ2-5	.	.	TGTGCCAGCAGCTTAGGCCGGCCGGGGGTGGAGACCCAGTACTTC	CASSLGRPGVETQYF
TRBV7-2	TRBJ2-7	.	few	TGTGCCAGCAGATCCAATGCGGGAAAGGGTTACGAGCAGTACTTC	CASRSNAGKGYEQYF
TRBV11-2	TRBJ2-5	.	.	TGTGCCAGCAGCTCCGGGCCCCGACCCCTCCAAGAGACCCAGTACTTC	CASSSGPRPLQETQYF
TRBV7-9	TRBJ2-5	.	few	TGTGCCAGCAGCCAAGGGGGACTCTACCAAGAGACCCAGTACTTC	CASSQGGLYQETQYF
TRBV2	TRBJ2-5	.	.	TGTGCCAGCGTTCGGGACAATCAAGAGACCCAGTACTTC	CASVRDNQETQYF
TRBV7-9	TRBJ2-5	TRBD2	.	TGTGCCAGCAGCCGGAGCGGGAGTTCGGGCAATGAGCAGTACTTC	CASSRSGSSGNEQYF
TRBV15	TRBJ2-5	.	.	TGTGCCACCAGCAGAGATGCCCAGGAGACCCAGTACTTC	CATSRDAQETQYF
TRBV12-3/TRBV12-4	TRBJ1-2	.	few	TGTGCCAGTAAAGCCACCTCCGGGGTTAGCTACACCTTC	CASKATSGVSYTF
TRBV3-1	TRBJ2-4	TRBD1	.	TGTGCCAGCAGCCAAGCCCCTCGGACAGGGATTGGTAACATTCAGTACTTC	CASSQAPRTGIGNIQYF
TRBV20-1	TRBJ2-5	TRBD2	.	TGCACGGGACTAGCGGGAGAAAGAGAGACCCAGTACTTC	CTGLAGERETQYF
TRBV20-1	TRBJ2-1	TRBD1	.	TGCAGTGCCATATGGCCGGTAAGGACAGGGGCCGACAATGAGCAGTTCTTC	CSAIWPVRTGADNEQFF
TRBV20-1	TRBJ2-4	TRBD2	few	TGCAGTGCCACCGGGACTAGGGGCATTCAGTACTTC	CSATGTRGIQYF